This T cell receptor beta chain was identified during a study of blood T cell repertoires in COVID-19. Study-wide context: From the United States, Italy and Spain came samples of acute and convalescent COVID-19. T cells, B-cell-depleted T cells, or PBMCs provided the cDNA or gDNA that served as material.

The CDR3 sequence is 16 residues long. CDR1 is LNHDA and CDR2 is SQIVND in the germline V gene (reference sequence). After removal of 3 bases from V and 3 bases from J, the junction contained 8 bases not matched to a gene. As handled by the study authors: The assay estimated nucleated cells by amplifying reference gene primers. The table came from immunoSEQ multiplex PCR; TCRdb's copy has only in-frame clones and leaves some out. V, J and clone size are those of that table, while D and trimming were read from the DNA. The sample has roughly 100,000 clones; 85% to 90% are singletons. Sequenced sample: peripheral blood. The receptor's source is a man between 50 and 59 years old with active or convalescent COVID-19. V is TRBV19 and J is TRBJ2-3; 8 positions match TRBD1. Here the CDR3 reads CASSIGQGAGTDTQYF. CDR3 nucleotide sequence: TGTGCCAGTAGTATCGGACAGGGCGCGGGGACAGATACGCAGTATTTT.